What follows are 12 T cell receptor beta chains derived from one specimen sequenced in a study of cytomegalovirus exposure and HLA in healthy donors. In the PCR, 60 Vbeta and 13 Jbeta primers were used. The table came from immunoSEQ multiplex PCR; TCRdb's copy has only in-frame clones and leaves some out. Counted here are some 170,000 clones, roughly four fifths occurring once; the ten biggest clones make up roughly 2%. The specimen sequenced was PBMCs. These receptors originate from a woman between 25 and 40 years old in good health and CMV-seronegative.

V gene TRBV6-5 combines with J gene TRBJ2-7; D ambiguous. In germline, CDR1 is MNHEY, CDR2 SVGAGI. This CDR3 contains 14 residues. Trimming left V 4 bases short and J 1 base short, with 11 bases between. CDR3 protein: CASSLEQRSYEQYF. The CDR3 DNA is TGTGCCAGCAGTTTAGAGCAACGTTCCTACGAGCAGTACTTC.

The J gene is TRBJ2-3, the V gene TRBV28, with D hard to call. The CDR3 covers 14 residues. Deletions cut 6 bases from V and 2 bases from J, with 12 bases between. The germline V gene has CDR1 MDHEN and CDR2 SYDVKM. The CDR3 here is CASSELVATDTQYF. Written as DNA, the CDR3 is TGTGCCAGCAGCGAGCTAGTCGCCACAGATACGCAGTATTTT. Supplemented by reference TRBV28 and TRBJ2-3, the full variable domain reads DVKVTQSSRYLVKRTGEKVFLECVQDMDHENMFWYRQDPGLGLRLIYFSYDVKMKEKGDIPEGYSVSREKKERFSLILESASTNQTSMYLCASSELVATDTQYFGPGTRLTVL.

Remarks on this clone: At one boundary the junction diverges from the germline segment, which might be a read error. This rearrangement joins TRBV7-9 to TRBJ2-1; 13 nucleotides align to TRBD2. Per germline, CDR1 SEHNR and CDR2 FQNEAQ (reference sequence). CDR3 length equals 16 residues. The CDR3 loop reads CSSSPRTSGGNNEQFF. The CDR3, as DNA: TGTTCCAGCAGCCCCCGGACTAGCGGGGGAAACAATGAGCAGTTCTTC.

This chain joins TRBV29-1 and TRBJ2-1, with D possibly matching TRBD1 (5 bases). This CDR3 has 16 amino acids. V lost 4 bases to trimming and J lost 1 base, with 17 bases between them. CDR1 and CDR2 (germline): SQVTM, ANQGSEA. In DNA form, the CDR3 reads TGCAGCGTTGGGGGTCAGGGTGAGGTTTCCTACAATGAGCAGTTCTTC. Translated: CSVGGQGEVSYNEQFF.

This sequence joins TRBV7-2 and TRBJ2-4; D is uncertain. V dropped 5 bases and J dropped 12 bases, with 17 bases sitting between them. The germline V gene has CDR1 SGHTA and CDR2 FQGNSA. The CDR3 is 13 amino acids. The CDR3 region is CASSALPLHSQYF. CDR3 DNA: TGTGCCAGCAGCGCCCTCCCCCTTCACAGTCAGTACTTC.

This clone has just a few counts. The rearrangement links TRBV28 to TRBJ2-5; 13 positions match TRBD2. CDR3 length equals 15 residues. The V segment lost 7 bases and the J segment 4 bases; nucleotides outside the gene matches: 6. Germline V gene data show CDR1 as MDHEN and CDR2 as SYDVKM. Written as DNA, the CDR3 is TGTGCCAGCATACTAGCGGGAGGGGATAGAGAGACCCAGTACTTC. Its translation is CASILAGGDRETQYF.

This clone was recorded only once. The V call is TRBV5-1, the J call TRBJ2-3; the match to TRBD2 covers 7 bases. Germline CDR1 reads SGHRS; CDR2 reads YFSETQ. CDR3 size: 15 residues. V shed 4 bases and J 3 bases; nucleotides not matched to a gene: 8. CDR3: CASSPQTSLTDTQYF. In DNA form, the CDR3 reads TGCGCCAGCAGCCCCCAGACTAGCCTGACAGATACGCAGTATTTT.

The chain is built from TRBV27 and TRBJ2-7; perhaps TRBD2 as D (5 bases). V gave up 5 bases and J gave up 2 bases, with 10 bases separating them. CDR3 length equals 13 residues. Germline V gives CDR1 MNHEY, CDR2 SMNVEV (reference sequence). The CDR3 DNA sequence: TGTGCCAGCAGTGCACTAGGGACCTACGAGCAGTACTTC. Protein sequence: CASSALGTYEQYF.

The V call is TRBV27, the J call TRBJ1-2; D is possibly TRBD1 (6 bases). The CDR3 totals 14 residues. CDR1 MNHEY and CDR2 SMNVEV come from the germline V gene (reference sequence). The V gene lost 6 bases and the J gene lost 6 bases, with 17 bases spanning the gap. CDR3 nucleotides: TGTGCCAGCAGCCAGGTGGGGCAGGGGCATGGCTACACCTTC. Translation gives CASSQVGQGHGYTF.

As regards this clone: Other DNA sequences in this sample translate to the same CDR3. The rearrangement uses TRBV5-1 and TRBJ2-7; weak D call: TRBD2 (6 bases). Germline values: CDR1 SGHRS, CDR2 YFSETQ. V was clipped by 0 bases and J by 2 bases, with 9 bases between them. This CDR3 has 14 amino acids. The DNA for the CDR3 is TGCGCCAGCAGCTTGGGGGGAGGCACCTACGAGCAGTACTTC. This translates into CASSLGGGTYEQYF.

The chain links TRBV2 to TRBJ2-3; 8 nucleotides align to TRBD1. CDR1 and CDR2 from the germline V gene are SNHLY and FYNNEI. J gave up 2 bases and V 10 bases, and 17 bases lay outside the gene matches. This CDR3 has 17 amino acids. The CDR3 DNA reads TGTGCCACCCCCGAGCCCCCGGACAGGGCCAACACAGATACGCAGTATTTT. It specifies CATPEPPDRANTDTQYF. The whole variable domain, filled in from reference TRBV2 and TRBJ2-3, reads EPEVTQTPSHQVTQMGQEVILRCVPISNHLYFYWYRQILGQKVEFLVSFYNNEISEKSEIFDDQFSVERPDGSNFTLKIRSTKLEDSAMYFCATPEPPDRANTDTQYFGPGTRLTVL.

The gene calls are TRBV5-6 and TRBJ1-1; possible D gene TRBD1, 6 bases. CDR3 length: 14 amino acids. V was cut by 2 bases and J by 1 base, with 9 bases left in between. The germline CDR1 and CDR2 sequences are SGHDT and YYEEEE. CDR3 loop: CASSFDRRNTEAFF. CDR3 in DNA: TGTGCCAGCAGCTTCGACAGGAGGAACACTGAAGCTTTCTTT.